The 32 T cell receptor beta chains below come from one sample, sequenced in a study of OX40 agonist ivuxolimab in advanced cancers. Only in-frame clones appear in the TCRdb table, and some are missing; sequencing was by immunoSEQ multiplex PCR. Altogether 60,000 to 70,000 clones are present, about 88% being singletons, with the ten largest covering approximately 0.25%. Here the sequenced sample was CD4+ or CD8+ T cells sorted from blood, taken in a trial of the OX40 agonist ivuxolimab. The receptors come from an adult with an advanced solid tumor such as melanoma, head and neck, liver or kidney cancer.

This clone came up once. The V and J genes are TRBV6-4 and TRBJ2-3; D remains ambiguous. Germline lookup yields CDR1 MRHNA and CDR2 SNTAGT. Trimming removed 5 bases at V and 3 bases at J, with 9 bases between. The length of the CDR3 is 13 residues. The CDR3 here is CASSPDGTDTQYF. CDR3 sequence (DNA): TGTGCCAGCAGTCCGGACGGAACAGATACGCAGTATTTT.

This clone was recorded once. The chain uses TRBV28 and TRBJ1-6; 8 bases match TRBD1. CDR1 is MDHEN, CDR2 SYDVKM, per germline. The CDR3 has 16 amino acids. The CDR3 DNA reads as TGTGCAACAGTTGGGGGATCGGGACAGGTTAATTCACCCCTCCACTTT. This sequence encodes CATVGGSGQVNSPLHF.

The table lists this clone with a count of one. This rearrangement joins TRBV19 to TRBJ2-1; D gene unclear. CDR1 and CDR2 (germline): LNHDA, SQIVND (reference sequence). The CDR3 length is 12 residues. Trimming cost V 7 bases and J 4 bases, with 8 bases left between them. Here the CDR3 reads CASTTMYNEQFF. The CDR3, as DNA: TGTGCCAGTACCACGATGTACAATGAGCAGTTCTTC.

The gene calls are TRBV28 and TRBJ1-5; no definite D call. With 5 bases removed from V and 7 bases from J, the gap between germline ends came to 15 bases. Germline V gene data show CDR1 as MDHEN and CDR2 as SYDVKM. This CDR3 is built from 14 residues. The CDR3 loop is CASSRSVVGQPQHF. As DNA, the CDR3 is TGTGCCAGCAGTCGGAGTGTTGTAGGACAGCCCCAGCATTTT.

The gene calls are TRBV18 and TRBJ1-1; D is unclear. CDR1 and CDR2 from the germline V gene are KGHSH and LQKENI. V gave up 1 base and J gave up 6 bases, with 15 bases separating them. The CDR3 length is 15 residues. The CDR3 loop reads CASSPRNLGSAEAFF. The DNA for the CDR3 is TGTGCCAGCTCACCACGGAACCTGGGATCGGCTGAAGCTTTCTTT. Based on the CDR3 plus reference TRBV18 and TRBJ1-1, the full variable domain is NAGVMQNPRHLVRRRGQEARLRCSPMKGHSHVYWYRQLPEEGLKFMVYLQKENIIDESGMPKERFSAEFPKEGPSILRIQQVVRGDSAAYFCASSPRNLGSAEAFFGQGTRLTVV.

The chain is built from TRBV2 and TRBJ1-5; no firm D call. Trimming removed 5 bases at V and 8 bases at J, with 10 bases between. Looked up from germline, CDR1 is SNHLY and CDR2 is FYNNEI. CDR3 length: 12 residues. The DNA of the CDR3 is TGTGCCAGCAGTACCCCCCCAGAGCCCCAGCATTTT. It codes for CASSTPPEPQHF.

The V and J genes are TRBV2 and TRBJ2-5; D perhaps matches TRBD2 (8 bases). V was shortened by 3 bases and J by 6 bases, with 17 bases between the two germline ends. This CDR3 has 15 amino acids. Germline V gene data show CDR1 as SNHLY and CDR2 as FYNNEI. The CDR3 region has the DNA TGTGCCAGCAGTGACTTCGGGACTAGGGGGCAGACCCAGTACTTC. This gives the protein CASSDFGTRGQTQYF.

This chain links TRBV2 with TRBJ1-4, with D unclear. The CDR3 is made up of 13 amino acids. The ends were cut back, 6 bases at V and 3 bases at J, with 8 bases in the middle. Germline CDR1 SNHLY, CDR2 FYNNEI. The CDR3: CASRGISNEKLFF. For the CDR3, the DNA is TGTGCCAGCAGAGGGATTTCTAATGAAAAACTGTTTTTT.

V usage is TRBV4-1 and J usage is TRBJ2-7; TRBD1 might be the D (5 bases). The V end was cut by 4 bases, the J end by 1 base, with 11 bases between. The CDR3 totals 14 residues. The germline V gene has CDR1 MGHRA and CDR2 YSYEKL. The CDR3 coding sequence is TGCGCCAGCAGCCCTTTCGACAGTTCCTACGAGCAGTACTTC. Translated, it gives CASSPFDSSYEQYF.

This clone was found a few times. The chain carries TRBV18 and TRBJ2-7; D is ambiguous. Germline-derived CDR1 and CDR2 are KGHSH and LQKENI. With 3 bases removed from V and 9 bases from J, the gap between germline ends came to 15 bases. The CDR3 contains 13 residues. CDR3 amino acids: CASSPSIELGQYF. The DNA for the CDR3 is TGTGCCAGCTCACCGAGTATTGAGCTGGGGCAGTACTTC. Together with reference TRBV18 and TRBJ2-7, the CDR3 gives the full variable domain: NAGVMQNPRHLVRRRGQEARLRCSPMKGHSHVYWYRQLPEEGLKFMVYLQKENIIDESGMPKERFSAEFPKEGPSILRIQQVVRGDSAAYFCASSPSIELGQYFGPGTRLTVT.

The CDR3 region is CASSSKGPYEQYF. In nucleotides, the CDR3 is TGTGCCAGCAGCTCTAAAGGACCCTACGAGCAGTACTTC. The chain joins TRBV7-2 to TRBJ2-7, with D uncertain. The CDR3 length is 13 residues. V lost 4 bases, J lost 2 bases, and 9 bases lay in between. Germline CDR1 is SGHTA and CDR2 is FQGNSA.

V usage is TRBV6-5 and J usage is TRBJ2-2; D remains ambiguous. V lost 6 bases to trimming and J lost 4 bases, with 9 bases between them. The CDR3 sequence is 13 residues long. Germline V CDR1 and CDR2: MNHEY, SVGAGI. The CDR3 is CASSSPRTGELFF. In DNA form, the CDR3 reads TGTGCCAGCAGCTCCCCACGCACCGGGGAGCTGTTTTTT.

The rearrangement links TRBV18 to TRBJ1-1; D is possibly TRBD1 (6 bases). Germline assignment: CDR1 KGHSH and CDR2 LQKENI. V was cut by 2 bases and J by 1 base, with 8 bases left in between. The CDR3 is 14 amino acids. The CDR3 coding sequence is TGTGCCAGCTCACCAGGGACAACGAACACTGAAGCTTTCTTT. Translation gives CASSPGTTNTEAFF.

The rearrangement uses TRBV6-9 and TRBJ1-1, with D perhaps matching TRBD1 (6 bases). The CDR3 totals 12 residues. The germline V gene encodes CDR1 MNHGY and CDR2 SVAAGI. V was clipped by 6 bases and J by 11 bases, with 16 bases between them. The CDR3 protein is CASSPTGMVAFF. The DNA for the CDR3 is TGTGCCAGCAGCCCTACAGGGATGGTCGCTTTCTTT.

The chain uses TRBV6-5 and TRBJ2-5, with D possibly being TRBD2 (6 bases). The CDR3 has 16 amino acids. Germline CDR1 and CDR2: MNHEY and SVGAGI. Trimming removed 1 base at V and 4 bases at J, with 16 bases between. CDR3 bases: TGTGCCAGCAGTTACTGGTTGGGGGGAGAGAGAGAGACCCAGTACTTC. Amino acid sequence: CASSYWLGGERETQYF.

Here the CDR3 DNA reads TGTGCCAGCAGCCTCGGACTAGCGGGAGGGGTCAATGAGCAGTTCTTC. This gives the protein CASSLGLAGGVNEQFF. The rearrangement joins TRBV9 to TRBJ2-1, with 15 bases fitting TRBD2. CDR1 SGDLS and CDR2 YYNGEE come from the germline V gene. The junction had 5 bases not matched to a gene; V was cut back by 4 bases and J by 6 bases. This CDR3 comprises 16 residues.

V gene TRBV18 combines with J gene TRBJ2-7; unclear D gene. There are 15 residues in the CDR3. V lost 0 bases, J lost 6 bases, and 15 bases lay in between. The germline CDR1 and CDR2 sequences are KGHSH and LQKENI. CDR3 DNA sequence: TGTGCCAGCTCACCACCCGGCGGTTATGAGGTCGAGCAGTACTTC. It specifies CASSPPGGYEVEQYF.

The chain uses TRBV19 and TRBJ2-5, with 12 bases fitting TRBD2. Losses at the gene ends were 4 bases for V and 2 bases for J; bases not matched to a gene: 2. The length of the CDR3 is 15 residues. Germline V gives CDR1 LNHDA, CDR2 SQIVND (reference sequence). The CDR3 DNA follows: TGTGCCAGTAGTAGCGGACTAGCGGGACAAGAGACCCAGTACTTC. Encoded protein: CASSSGLAGQETQYF. Using reference TRBV19 and TRBJ2-5 for the parts outside the CDR3, the full variable domain is DGGITQSPKYLFRKEGQNVTLSCEQNLNHDAMYWYRQDPGQGLRLIYYSQIVNDFQKGDIAEGYSVSREKKESFPLTVTSAQKNPTAFYLCASSSGLAGQETQYFGPGTRLLVL.

This chain links TRBV7-3 with TRBJ1-1; 7 nucleotides align to TRBD1. Trimming cost V 0 bases and J 5 bases; bases outside gene matches: 6. The germline V gene encodes CDR1 SGHTA and CDR2 FQGTGA. This CDR3 is built from 15 residues. CDR3 nucleotide sequence: TGTGCCAGCAGCTTAACTGACAGGGCGGGAACTGAAGCTTTCTTT. Translation: CASSLTDRAGTEAFF.

This chain connects TRBV27 to TRBJ2-5; 7 positions agree with TRBD1. The closer fit of TRBJ2-7 to the DNA end suggests the J call may be wrong. The CDR3 consists of 14 residues. Germline assignment: CDR1 MNHEY and CDR2 SMNVEV (reference sequence). CDR3 nucleotide sequence: TGTGCCAGCAGTTTAAAGGGGGCGCGGTACGAGCAGTACTTC. Its protein is CASSLKGARYEQYF.

The rearrangement links TRBV6-1 to TRBJ2-3, with D unresolved. CDR1 is MNHNS and CDR2 is SASEGT in the germline V gene. The CDR3 has 12 residues. Trimming took 6 bases from V and 3 from J, leaving 7 bases between them. For the CDR3, the DNA is TGTGCCAGCAGGAAACGAACAGATACGCAGTATTTT. Protein: CASRKRTDTQYF.

The J gene is TRBJ1-1, the V gene TRBV5-1, with 9 bases identical to TRBD1. The germline V gene has CDR1 SGHRS and CDR2 YFSETQ. V lost 4 bases and J lost 3; bases outside the gene matches: 4. The CDR3 length is 14 residues. The CDR3 bases are TGCGCCAGCAGCCACGACAGGGGGTACACTGAAGCTTTCTTT. This translates into CASSHDRGYTEAFF.

As concerns this clone: This same CDR3 is encoded by further DNA sequences in the sample. The rearrangement links TRBV5-1 to TRBJ2-7, with a weak D call TRBD2 (6 bases). The germline V gene has CDR1 SGHRS and CDR2 YFSETQ. V was trimmed by 4 bases and J by 1 base, leaving 18 bases between them. The CDR3 spans 16 residues. DNA of the CDR3: TGCGCCAGCAGCCTGGATGGTAGCGGAGGATCCTACGAGCAGTACTTC. It codes for CASSLDGSGGSYEQYF.

This chain connects TRBV7-6 to TRBJ2-1; the match to TRBD2 covers 7 bases. Trimming cost V 6 bases and J 2 bases; bases outside gene matches: 13. The CDR3 spans 17 residues. Germline CDR1 SGHVS, CDR2 FNYEAQ. The CDR3 loop reads CASSLLLGGGAYNEQFF. CDR3 in DNA: TGTGCCAGCAGTTTACTTCTGGGGGGGGGAGCCTACAATGAGCAGTTCTTC. The full variable domain, its missing parts supplied by reference TRBV7-6 and TRBJ2-1, is GAGVSQSPRYKVTKRGQDVALRCDPISGHVSLYWYRQALGQGPEFLTYFNYEAQQDKSGLPNDRFSAERPEGSISTLTIQRTEQRDSAMYRCASSLLLGGGAYNEQFFGPGTRLTVL.

The V gene is TRBV2, the J gene TRBJ2-6; D is unclear. V shed 1 base and J shed 5 bases, with 0 bases lying between them. This CDR3 spans 12 amino acids. The germline gives CDR1 SNHLY, CDR2 FYNNEI. CDR3 in DNA: TGTGCCAGCAGTGAAGGGGCCAACGTCCTGACTTTC. It encodes CASSEGANVLTF.

The chain combines TRBV4-3 with TRBJ1-2, with a tentative D call TRBD1 (5 bases). Looked up from germline, CDR1 is LGHNA and CDR2 is YSLEER. The V end was cut by 2 bases, the J end by 3 bases, with 13 bases between. The CDR3 has 15 residues. CDR3: CASSQRWGNDYGYTF. The CDR3 bases are TGCGCCAGCAGCCAAAGATGGGGGAATGACTATGGCTACACCTTC.

This rearrangement joins TRBV19 to TRBJ1-5; 8 positions agree with TRBD1. Trimming cost V 3 bases and J 4 bases; bases outside gene matches: 8. Germline lookup yields CDR1 LNHDA and CDR2 SQIVND (reference sequence). This CDR3 region has 16 residues. CDR3 DNA sequence: TGTGCCAGTAGTATCCTCCGGACAGGGAAGAATCAGCCCCAGCATTTT. Protein product: CASSILRTGKNQPQHF.

The chain carries TRBV6-5 and TRBJ2-7; 9 positions match TRBD1. CDR3 length equals 13 residues. V was pared by 4 bases and J by 7 bases, with 5 bases of the junction left unmatched. Germline V lookup: CDR1 MNHEY, CDR2 SVGAGI. The CDR3 sequence is CASSSYRGREQYF. The CDR3 region has the DNA TGTGCCAGCAGTTCCTACAGGGGGCGAGAGCAGTACTTC.

The rearrangement links TRBV10-1 to TRBJ2-7; the D gene is possibly TRBD1 (5 bases). Trimming shortened V by 4 bases and J by 9 bases, and 19 bases separated the two germline ends. CDR1 WNHNN and CDR2 SYGVQD come from the germline V gene (reference sequence). This CDR3 is 14 amino acids long. CDR3 nucleotide sequence: TGCGCCAGCAGTGCCCAGGGCCCGAGTTTTGGGCAGTACTTC. Its protein product is CASSAQGPSFGQYF.

The chain couples TRBV14 to TRBJ1-2; unclear D gene. Germline values: CDR1 SGHDN, CDR2 FVKESK. The V end was cut by 5 bases, the J end by 4 bases, with 11 bases between. This CDR3 has 13 residues. This CDR3 is CASSDTRIYGYTF. CDR3 in DNA: TGTGCCAGCAGCGATACCCGGATCTATGGCTACACCTTC.

The chain uses TRBV10-3 and TRBJ2-1, with D unclear. The V end lost 8 bases, the J end lost 5 bases, and 13 bases lay between the germline ends. Germline loops: CDR1 ENHRY, CDR2 SYGVKD. The length of the CDR3 is 13 residues. The CDR3 nucleotides are TGTGCCATCGGCACGGGCGGCAACAATGAGCAGTTCTTC. Protein sequence: CAIGTGGNNEQFF.

The V gene is TRBV4-1, the J gene TRBJ1-2; D may be TRBD1 (6 bases). The V gene lost 3 bases and the J gene lost 2 bases, with 10 bases spanning the gap. This CDR3 has 14 residues. Germline CDR1 and CDR2: MGHRA and YSYEKL. This CDR3 reads CASSHPTGNYGYTF. In DNA form, the CDR3 reads TGCGCCAGCAGCCATCCTACAGGGAACTATGGCTACACCTTC.